This passage covers 2 T cell receptor beta chains from one sample sequenced in a study of Ad26.COV2.S vaccination and SARS-CoV-2 variants. Treatment reported: about 20 received Ad26.COV2.S at low or high dose, single or two shots; 5 received placebo; per-sample allocation not given. Sampling happened 63 days after the first vaccine or placebo injection. Clones were sequenced by immunoSEQ multiplex PCR, and TCRdb holds only the in-frame ones, with some missing. The profile covers 350,000 to 550,000 clones, with roughly nine tenths appearing a single time and 2% to 3% taken by the ten largest. Specimen: peripheral blood, collected in a trial of Ad26.COV2.S vaccine versus placebo. These TCRs come from a person aged 18-65 years who received the Ad26.COV2.S COVID-19 vaccine or a placebo.

The chain combines TRBV6-5 with TRBJ2-5; possibly TRBD2 for D (5 bases). The V end lost 0 bases, the J end lost 0 bases, and 5 bases lay between the germline ends. Germline CDR1 reads MNHEY; CDR2 reads SVGAGI. The CDR3 length is 14 residues. This chain's CDR3 is CASSYSGNQETQYF. In DNA, the CDR3 is TGTGCCAGCAGTTACTCCGGGAACCAAGAGACCCAGTACTTC.

The chain joins TRBV29-1 to TRBJ2-5; a weak D match, TRBD2 (6 bases). Per the germline V gene, CDR1 is SQVTM and CDR2 is ANQGSEA. Trimming took off 3 bases at V and 5 bases at J, with 13 bases between the two ends. This CDR3 is 13 amino acids long. The DNA of the CDR3 is TGCAGCGTTGAGGTGCGGGGTTGGGAGACCCAGTACTTC. This translates into CSVEVRGWETQYF.